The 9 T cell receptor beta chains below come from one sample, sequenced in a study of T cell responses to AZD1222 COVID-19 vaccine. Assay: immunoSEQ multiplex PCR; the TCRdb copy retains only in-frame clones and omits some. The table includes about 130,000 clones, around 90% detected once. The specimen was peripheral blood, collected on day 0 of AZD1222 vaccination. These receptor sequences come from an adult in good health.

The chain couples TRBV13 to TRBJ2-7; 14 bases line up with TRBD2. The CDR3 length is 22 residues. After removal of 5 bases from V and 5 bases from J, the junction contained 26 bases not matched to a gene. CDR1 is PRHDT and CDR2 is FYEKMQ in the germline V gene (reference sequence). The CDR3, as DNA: TGTGCCAGCAGCCTACGAACAGGAGCCCCGGGACTAGCGGGAGAAATGGCTCACGAGCAGTACTTC. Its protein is CASSLRTGAPGLAGEMAHEQYF. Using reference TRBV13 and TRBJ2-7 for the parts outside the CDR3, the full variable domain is AAGVIQSPRHLIKEKRETATLKCYPIPRHDTVYWYQQGPGQDPQFLISFYEKMQSDKGSIPDRFSAQQFSDYHSELNMSSLELGDSALYFCASSLRTGAPGLAGEMAHEQYFGPGTRLTVT.

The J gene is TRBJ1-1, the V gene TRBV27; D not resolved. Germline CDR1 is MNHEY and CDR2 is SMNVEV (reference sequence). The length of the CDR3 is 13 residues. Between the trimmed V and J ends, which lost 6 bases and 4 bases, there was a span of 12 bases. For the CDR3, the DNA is TGTGCCAGCAGAAAAACGACGGGCACTGAAGCTTTCTTT. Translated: CASRKTTGTEAFF.

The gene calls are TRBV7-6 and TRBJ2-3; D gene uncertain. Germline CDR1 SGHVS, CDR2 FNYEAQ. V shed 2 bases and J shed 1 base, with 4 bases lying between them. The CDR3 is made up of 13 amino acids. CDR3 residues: CASSLPGTDTQYF. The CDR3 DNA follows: TGTGCCAGCAGCTTACCCGGCACAGATACGCAGTATTTT.

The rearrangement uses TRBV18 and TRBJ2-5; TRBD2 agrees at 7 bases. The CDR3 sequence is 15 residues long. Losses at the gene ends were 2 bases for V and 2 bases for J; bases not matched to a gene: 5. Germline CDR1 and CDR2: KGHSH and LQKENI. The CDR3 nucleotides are TGTGCCAGCTCACCATGGGCGGGGGAACAAGAGACCCAGTACTTC. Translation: CASSPWAGEQETQYF.

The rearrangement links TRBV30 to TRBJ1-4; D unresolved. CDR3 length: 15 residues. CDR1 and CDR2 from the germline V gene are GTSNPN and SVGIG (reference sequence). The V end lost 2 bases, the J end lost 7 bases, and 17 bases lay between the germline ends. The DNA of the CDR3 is TGTGCCTGGAGTCCCGACCTAGGGAGTAGTGAAAAACTGTTTTTT. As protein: CAWSPDLGSSEKLFF.

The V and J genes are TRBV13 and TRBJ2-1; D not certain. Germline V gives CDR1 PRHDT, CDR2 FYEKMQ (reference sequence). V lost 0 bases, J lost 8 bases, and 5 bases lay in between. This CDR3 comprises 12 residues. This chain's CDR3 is CASSLGIDEQFF. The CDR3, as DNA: TGTGCCAGCAGCTTAGGGATCGATGAGCAGTTCTTC. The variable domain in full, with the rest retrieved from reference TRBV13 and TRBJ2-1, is AAGVIQSPRHLIKEKRETATLKCYPIPRHDTVYWYQQGPGQDPQFLISFYEKMQSDKGSIPDRFSAQQFSDYHSELNMSSLELGDSALYFCASSLGIDEQFFGPGTRLTVL.

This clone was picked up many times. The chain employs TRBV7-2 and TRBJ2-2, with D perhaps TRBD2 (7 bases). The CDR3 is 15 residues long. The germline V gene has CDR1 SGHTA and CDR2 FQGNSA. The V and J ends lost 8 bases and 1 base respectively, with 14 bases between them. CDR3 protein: CASLGAGVNTGELFF. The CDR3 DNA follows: TGTGCCAGCCTGGGGGCGGGAGTGAACACCGGGGAGCTGTTTTTT.

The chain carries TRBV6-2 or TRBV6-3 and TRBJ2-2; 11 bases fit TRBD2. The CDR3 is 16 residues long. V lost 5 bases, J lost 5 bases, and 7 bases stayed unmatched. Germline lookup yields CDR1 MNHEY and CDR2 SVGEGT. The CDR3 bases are TGTGCCAGCAGTCGAAGACTAGCGGGGACGACCGGGGAGCTGTTTTTT. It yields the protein CASSRRLAGTTGELFF.

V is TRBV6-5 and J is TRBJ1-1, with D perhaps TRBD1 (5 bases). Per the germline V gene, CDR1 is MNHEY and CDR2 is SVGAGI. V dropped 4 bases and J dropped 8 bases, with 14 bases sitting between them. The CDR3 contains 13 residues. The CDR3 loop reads CASSLGPTAEAFF. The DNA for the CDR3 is TGTGCCAGCAGTTTGGGACCTACCGCAGAAGCTTTCTTT.